Below are 19 T cell receptor beta chains sequenced from a single sample in a study of blood T cell repertoires in COVID-19 (dated by TCRdb to the early 2020s). The library was produced with the immunoSEQ multiplex PCR assay. TCRdb re-hosts the immuneACCESS table, in-frame sequences only. Its copies lack some clones; in the studies checked, an unresolved V gene accounts for under half of them, and the cause for the rest is not known. The sample table shows about 160,000 clones, and about 92% are seen once. 4.8% of the sample is taken by the ten largest. The specimen was peripheral blood. The receptors were gathered from a man aged 30 to 39 with COVID-19, enrolled during active disease.

The chain couples TRBV5-5 to TRBJ1-1, with no clear D. V lost 5 bases and J 2 bases, leaving 10 bases between the germline ends. The CDR3 spans 13 residues. The V gene's germline CDR1 is SGHKS and CDR2 YYEKEE (reference sequence). CDR3 DNA sequence: TGTGCCAGCAGTAGTCACTCCAACACTGAAGCTTTCTTT. Its translation: CASSSHSNTEAFF.

The CDR3 sequence is CASSRTSGTSGGSRPDTQYF. CDR3 sequence (DNA): TGTGCCAGCTCTCGCACCTCCGGGACTAGCGGGGGGTCCCGCCCAGATACGCAGTATTTT. This chain uses TRBV18 with TRBJ2-3, with 15 bases matching TRBD2. V was clipped by 6 bases and J by 4 bases; unmatched bases: 17. This CDR3 has 20 amino acids. CDR1 and CDR2 (germline): KGHSH, LQKENI.

The chain links TRBV7-2 to TRBJ1-4; possible D gene TRBD1, 6 bases. CDR3 length: 16 residues. CDR1 is SGHTA and CDR2 is FQGNSA in the germline V gene. Trimming stripped 4 bases from V and 3 bases from J, with 15 bases between. The CDR3, as DNA: TGTGCCAGCAGCTCGACAGGCCTTGCGGCTAATGAAAAACTGTTTTTT. Protein sequence: CASSSTGLAANEKLFF.

This chain connects TRBV5-5 to TRBJ1-5; D remains ambiguous. Per germline, CDR1 SGHKS and CDR2 YYEKEE (reference sequence). The length of the CDR3 is 16 residues. V lost 0 bases, J lost 5 bases, and 15 bases lay in between. CDR3 region: CASSLASAGSYQPQHF. As DNA, the CDR3 is TGTGCCAGCAGCTTGGCCTCGGCAGGAAGCTATCAGCCCCAGCATTTT.

CDR3 in DNA: TGCGCCAGCAGCTTGGCCCTATTGGGGGGAAAACTGTTTTTT. Its protein product is CASSLALLGGKLFF. V and J are TRBV5-1 and TRBJ1-4, with D possibly TRBD1 on 5 matching bases. This CDR3 is built from 14 residues. Germline V lookup: CDR1 SGHRS, CDR2 YFSETQ. Trimming took off 0 bases at V and 10 bases at J, with 13 bases between the two ends. Combining the CDR3 with reference TRBV5-1 and TRBJ1-4 gives the whole variable domain KAGVTQTPRYLIKTRGQQVTLSCSPISGHRSVSWYQQTPGQGLQFLFEYFSETQRNKGNFPGRFSGRQFSNSRSEMNVSTLELGDSALYLCASSLALLGGKLFFGSGTQLSVL.

The chain is built from TRBV19 and TRBJ1-2; the match to TRBD1 covers 7 bases. V shed 5 bases, J shed 0 bases, and the junction held 3 bases outside the gene matches. Germline V gene data show CDR1 as LNHDA and CDR2 as SQIVND (reference sequence). The CDR3 loop spans 14 amino acids. The CDR3 protein is CASSPGTANYGYTF. The DNA for the CDR3 is TGTGCCAGTAGTCCTGGGACAGCTAACTATGGCTACACCTTC.

The V gene is TRBV6-5, the J gene TRBJ2-2, with TRBD1 matching 8 bases. The V gene end was trimmed by 8 bases and the J gene end by 7 bases; junction bases not matched to a gene: 9. Germline-derived CDR1 and CDR2 are MNHEY and SVGAGI. The CDR3 loop spans 14 amino acids. The CDR3 DNA is TGTGCCAGCGGGAACAGGGGGTACGGCGGGGAGCTGTTTTTT. It translates to CASGNRGYGGELFF.

The V call is TRBV5-1, the J call TRBJ2-5; D perhaps matches TRBD1 (6 bases). Germline lookup yields CDR1 SGHRS and CDR2 YFSETQ. This CDR3 region has 17 residues. V lost 4 bases, J lost 7 bases, and 26 bases lay in between. The CDR3 sequence is CASSPERTALPVMTQYF. The CDR3 DNA reads as TGCGCCAGCAGCCCCGAACGGACAGCCCTGCCGGTGATGACCCAGTACTTC. Full variable domain (missing parts from reference TRBV5-1 and TRBJ2-5): KAGVTQTPRYLIKTRGQQVTLSCSPISGHRSVSWYQQTPGQGLQFLFEYFSETQRNKGNFPGRFSGRQFSNSRSEMNVSTLELGDSALYLCASSPERTALPVMTQYFGPGTRLLVL.

V usage is TRBV9 and J usage is TRBJ1-3, with D unclear. V lost 4 bases and J lost 0, with 11 bases in between. This CDR3 is 15 amino acids long. CDR1 SGDLS and CDR2 YYNGEE come from the germline V gene. The CDR3 DNA follows: TGTGCCAGCAGCCCGCTAGGGAGCTCTGGAAACACCATATATTTT. Translation gives CASSPLGSSGNTIYF. Complete variable domain (other parts from reference TRBV9 and TRBJ1-3): DSGVTQTPKHLITATGQRVTLRCSPRSGDLSVYWYQQSLDQGLQFLIQYYNGEERAKGNILERFSAQQFPDLHSELNLSSLELGDSALYFCASSPLGSSGNTIYFGEGSWLTVV.

The chain links TRBV7-3 to TRBJ1-1; D is uncertain. The germline gives CDR1 SGHTA, CDR2 FQGTGA. The CDR3 sequence is 14 residues long. Trimming left V 5 bases short and J 3 bases short, with 13 bases between. This chain's CDR3 is CASSQFQVHTEAFF. The DNA of the CDR3 is TGTGCCAGCAGCCAATTTCAGGTCCACACTGAAGCTTTCTTT. Full variable domain (rest looked up from reference TRBV7-3 and TRBJ1-1): GAGVSQTPSNKVTEKGKYVELRCDPISGHTALYWYRQSLGQGPEFLIYFQGTGAADDSGLPNDRFFAVRPEGSVSTLKIQRTERGDSAVYLCASSQFQVHTEAFFGQGTRLTVV.

CDR3 bases: TGTGCCAGCAGCTTGTGGAGTTTAACGGGACAGGGGCACACTGAAGCTTTCTTT. It codes for CASSLWSLTGQGHTEAFF. The rearrangement joins TRBV7-8 to TRBJ1-1, with TRBD1 identical over 10 bases. The length of the CDR3 is 18 residues. V was clipped by 3 bases and J by 3 bases; unmatched bases: 13. In germline, CDR1 is SGHVS, CDR2 FQNEAQ.

This clone has a handful of counts. The rearrangement joins TRBV7-9 to TRBJ2-5; possibly TRBD2 for D (5 bases). Looked up from germline, CDR1 is SEHNR and CDR2 is FQNEAQ (reference sequence). Trimming cost V 5 bases and J 1 base, with 23 bases left between them. This CDR3 is 18 amino acids long. The CDR3 bases are TGTGCCAGCAGCCCTAATTCGAGGGCGCGGGTGTCCCAAGAGACCCAGTACTTC. It encodes CASSPNSRARVSQETQYF.

The chain couples TRBV5-1 to TRBJ2-2, with 13 positions matching TRBD2. Germline V gene sequence: CDR1 SGHRS, CDR2 YFSETQ. CDR3 length equals 17 residues. The V gene end was trimmed by 0 bases and the J gene end by 8 bases; junction bases not matched to a gene: 7. CDR3 nucleotides: TGCGCCAGCAGCTTGGCCACTGGACTAGCGGGAGATGGGGAGCTGTTTTTT. This gives the protein CASSLATGLAGDGELFF.

The chain employs TRBV4-1 and TRBJ1-4; 10 bases are a match to TRBD1. The CDR3 sequence is 15 residues long. V shed 4 bases and J 9 bases; nucleotides not matched to a gene: 8. Germline CDR1 MGHRA, CDR2 YSYEKL. DNA for the CDR3: TGCGCCAGCAGCCTGCCGGGACAGGGGTTTAAAAAACTGTTTTTT. Its protein is CASSLPGQGFKKLFF.

The chain recombines TRBV19 with TRBJ1-5; D gene unclear. In germline, CDR1 is LNHDA, CDR2 SQIVND (reference sequence). The germline V and J ends were trimmed by 6 bases and 4 bases, with 13 bases remaining between them. The CDR3 has 14 residues. CDR3 DNA: TGTGCCAGTAGGCCAGAGGGATTTAATCAGCCCCAGCATTTT. Translating it yields CASRPEGFNQPQHF. Based on the CDR3 plus reference TRBV19 and TRBJ1-5, the full variable domain is DGGITQSPKYLFRKEGQNVTLSCEQNLNHDAMYWYRQDPGQGLRLIYYSQIVNDFQKGDIAEGYSVSREKKESFPLTVTSAQKNPTAFYLCASRPEGFNQPQHFGDGTRLSIL.

This chain connects TRBV5-1 to TRBJ1-1, with D possibly being TRBD1 (5 bases). The germline CDR1 and CDR2 sequences are SGHRS and YFSETQ. V was shortened by 4 bases and J by 1 base, with 8 bases between the two germline ends. The length of the CDR3 is 13 residues. CDR3 coding DNA: TGCGCCAGCAGCGTTCAGGGGAACACTGAAGCTTTCTTT. This encodes CASSVQGNTEAFF.

This clone came up once. CDR3 sequence: CASTPQGSNSPLHF. The CDR3, as DNA: TGCGCCAGCACCCCACAGGGCTCTAATTCACCCCTCCACTTT. V is TRBV5-1 and J is TRBJ1-6, with D tentatively TRBD1 (6 bases). In germline, CDR1 is SGHRS, CDR2 YFSETQ. The CDR3 covers 14 residues. The germline V and J ends were trimmed by 6 bases and 6 bases, with 13 bases remaining between them.

The gene calls are TRBV11-2 and TRBJ2-5; TRBD2 aligns across 7 bases. This CDR3 is built from 16 residues. Unmatched junction bases numbered 11, after V lost 2 bases and J lost 5 bases. Per the germline V gene, CDR1 is SGHAT and CDR2 is FQNNGV. DNA for the CDR3: TGTGCCAGCAGCTTACTATGGAGCGGGGCGAGCGAGACCCAGTACTTC. Its translation: CASSLLWSGASETQYF.

The V call is TRBV9, the J call TRBJ1-4; D is ambiguous. CDR3 length equals 16 residues. The V gene lost 4 bases and the J gene lost 6 bases, with 19 bases spanning the gap. Germline V CDR1 and CDR2: SGDLS, YYNGEE. The CDR3 nucleotides are TGTGCCAGCAGCCCACGACCGCAGTCGGGGTATGAAAAACTGTTTTTT. Translation: CASSPRPQSGYEKLFF.